This T cell receptor beta chain came from a study of regulatory T cells in long-lasting Graves disease. For TCR beta, libraries came from iRepertoire HTBI primers and Arm-PCR of CDR3 regions. A single record per CDR3 protein comes from TCRdb applying MiXCR to the multiplex PCR reads. The data contain over 400,000 distinct CDR3 sequences, 12% to 15% of them singletons. Time point: newly diagnosed GD, antithyroid drugs for less than 3 months. Researchers made the TCR library from RNA that was extracted from PBMCs. This CDR3 comprises 18 residues. Germline V CDR1 and CDR2: SEHNR, FQNEAQ (reference sequence). V shed 1 base and J 0 bases; nucleotides not matched to a gene: 9. These sequences were also reported in another study, on T cells in Graves' hyperthyroidism and ophthalmopathy.

Material: peripheral blood mononuclear cells (PBMCs), obtained at new diagnosis, from a patient treated with antithyroid drugs. The V call is TRBV7-9, the J call TRBJ2-1, with 7 bases that match TRBD2. The receptor was derived from a woman aged 45 to 65 with Graves disease. Here the CDR3 reads CASSLGWGTKASYNEQFF. Here the CDR3 DNA reads TGTGCCAGCAGCTTAGGTTGGGGGACTAAAGCCTCCTACAATGAGCAGTTCTTC.